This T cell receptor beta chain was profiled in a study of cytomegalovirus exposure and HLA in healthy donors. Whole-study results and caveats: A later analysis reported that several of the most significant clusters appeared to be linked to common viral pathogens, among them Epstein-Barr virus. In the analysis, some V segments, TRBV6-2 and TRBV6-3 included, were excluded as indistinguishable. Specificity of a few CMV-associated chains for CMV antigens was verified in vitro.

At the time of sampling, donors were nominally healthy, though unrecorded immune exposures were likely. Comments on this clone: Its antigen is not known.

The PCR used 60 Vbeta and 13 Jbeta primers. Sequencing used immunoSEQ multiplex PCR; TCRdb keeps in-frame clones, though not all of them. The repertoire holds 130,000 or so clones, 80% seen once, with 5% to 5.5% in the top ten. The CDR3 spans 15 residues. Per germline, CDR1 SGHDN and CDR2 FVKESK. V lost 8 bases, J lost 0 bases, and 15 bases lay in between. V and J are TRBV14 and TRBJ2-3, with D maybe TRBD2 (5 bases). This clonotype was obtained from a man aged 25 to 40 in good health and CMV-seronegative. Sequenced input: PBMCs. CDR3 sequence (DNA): TGTGCCAGCTCCCGTCTAGCCCTAAGCACAGATACGCAGTATTTT. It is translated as CASSRLALSTDTQYF. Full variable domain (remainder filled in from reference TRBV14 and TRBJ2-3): EAGVTQFPSHSVIEKGQTVTLRCDPISGHDNLYWYRRVMGKEIKFLLHFVKESKQDESGMPNNRFLAERTGGTYSTLKVQPAELEDSGVYFCASSRLALSTDTQYFGPGTRLTVL.